This entry lists 21 T cell receptor beta chains sequenced from one sample in a study of OX40 agonist ivuxolimab in advanced cancers. Generated by immunoSEQ multiplex PCR, the TCRdb table keeps only in-frame clones and is missing some. The sample carries roughly 46,000 clones, around 84% recorded once. Here the sequenced sample was CD4+ or CD8+ T cells sorted from blood, taken in a trial of the OX40 agonist ivuxolimab. The origin of the receptors is an adult with an advanced solid tumor such as melanoma, head and neck, liver or kidney cancer.

V and J are TRBV7-2 and TRBJ1-3; D might be TRBD1 (6 bases). Per germline, CDR1 SGHTA and CDR2 FQGNSA. This CDR3 region has 17 residues. V was clipped by 0 bases and J by 0 bases, with 12 bases between them. CDR3 loop: CASSLALTGSSGNTIYF. The CDR3 region has the DNA TGTGCCAGCAGCTTAGCGCTGACAGGATCCTCTGGAAACACCATATATTTT.

The chain uses TRBV12-5 and TRBJ1-2; maybe TRBD1 (5 bases). The CDR3 spans 12 residues. Trimming removed 6 bases from V and 8 bases from J, with 13 bases in between. Per germline, CDR1 LGHNT and CDR2 FRNRAP. The CDR3 DNA follows: TGTGCTAGTGGCCCGCAGGGAAACGGCTACACCTTC. The encoded protein is CASGPQGNGYTF.

This sequence joins TRBV12-2 and TRBJ2-7; the table calls TRBD2, which could not be checked here. TRBV12-2 is labeled a pseudogene. The CDR3 has 17 residues. This CDR3 reads CASRLAEGLAAPYEQYF. The CDR3 DNA is TGTGCAAGTCGCTTAGCTGAGGGACTAGCGGCACCCTACGAGCAGTACTTC.

This chain links TRBV7-2 with TRBJ2-7, with D maybe TRBD2 (7 bases). The germline CDR1 and CDR2 sequences are SGHTA and FQGNSA. This CDR3 has 15 amino acids. V gave up 1 base and J gave up 7 bases, with 17 bases separating them. The CDR3 bases are TGTGCCAGCAGCTTAGAAAGGGGGGGACAACAGGAGCAGTACTTC. It specifies CASSLERGGQQEQYF.

The chain links TRBV6-1 to TRBJ2-7; 7 bases match TRBD1. The trim removed 5 bases at V and 4 bases at J, leaving 8 bases unmatched. Germline V gene lookup returns CDR1 MNHNS and CDR2 SASEGT. This CDR3 region has 14 residues. The CDR3 DNA follows: TGTGCCAGCAGTACCTCCGGGACAGCATACGAGCAGTACTTC. This sequence encodes CASSTSGTAYEQYF.

The sample holds one count of this clone. The gene calls are TRBV9 and TRBJ2-1, with 8 bases lining up with TRBD2. The length of the CDR3 is 14 residues. The ends lost 4 bases at V and 4 bases at J; junction bases unmatched: 4. CDR1 and CDR2 from the germline V gene are SGDLS and YYNGEE. The CDR3 nucleotides are TGTGCCAGCAGCCTAGGCGGGGGGTACAATGAGCAGTTCTTC. This sequence encodes CASSLGGGYNEQFF. Supplemented by reference TRBV9 and TRBJ2-1, the full variable domain reads DSGVTQTPKHLITATGQRVTLRCSPRSGDLSVYWYQQSLDQGLQFLIQYYNGEERAKGNILERFSAQQFPDLHSELNLSSLELGDSALYFCASSLGGGYNEQFFGPGTRLTVL.

The CDR3 reads CASSGDSNYGYTF. The CDR3 coding sequence is TGTGCCAGCTCAGGGGACTCTAACTATGGCTACACCTTC. The chain combines TRBV7-9 with TRBJ1-2, with D possibly matching TRBD1 (6 bases). Trimming cost V 8 bases and J 0 bases, with 10 bases left between them. The CDR3 loop spans 13 amino acids. Germline V lookup: CDR1 SEHNR, CDR2 FQNEAQ (reference sequence).

This sequence joins TRBV15 and TRBJ1-2; the D gene is possibly TRBD1 (5 bases). The CDR3 has 16 amino acids. V shed 1 base and J shed 0 bases, with 12 bases lying between them. CDR1 is LNHNV and CDR2 is YYDKDF in the germline V gene (reference sequence). The CDR3 DNA reads as TGTGCCACCAGCAGAGTCGCCTTGGGGGCTAACTATGGCTACACCTTC. This sequence encodes CATSRVALGANYGYTF.

The chain combines TRBV27 with TRBJ2-3; no clear D. V shed 3 bases and J shed 4 bases, with 2 bases lying between them. This CDR3 region has 11 residues. Germline loops: CDR1 MNHEY, CDR2 SMNVEV (reference sequence). For the CDR3, the DNA is TGTGCCAGCAGTTTTGCAGATACGCAGTATTTT. Amino acid sequence: CASSFADTQYF.

This clone ranks as medium-sized (0.01 to 0.1%). This chain links TRBV9 with TRBJ1-5; D is possibly TRBD1 (6 bases). Germline CDR1 reads SGDLS; CDR2 reads YYNGEE. CDR3 size: 13 residues. V lost 4 bases and J lost 5, with 10 bases in between. The CDR3 is CASSSQGYQPQHF. CDR3 nucleotides: TGTGCCAGCAGCTCACAGGGATATCAGCCCCAGCATTTT.

The chain combines TRBV4-3 with TRBJ2-1; 10 bases are a match to TRBD2. CDR1 and CDR2 from the germline V gene are LGHNA and YSLEER. The junction had 3 bases not matched to a gene; V was cut back by 2 bases and J by 2 bases. The CDR3 loop spans 16 amino acids. The chain's CDR3 is CASSQTSGVTYNEQFF. The CDR3 DNA reads TGCGCCAGCAGCCAAACTAGCGGGGTAACCTACAATGAGCAGTTCTTC.

CDR3: CATSRDRNANTEAFF. For the CDR3, the DNA is TGTGCCACCAGCAGAGACCGAAACGCGAACACTGAAGCTTTCTTT. The chain combines TRBV15 with TRBJ1-1, with D unclear. This CDR3 has 15 residues. The V end was cut by 0 bases, the J end by 1 base, with 9 bases between. Germline loops: CDR1 LNHNV, CDR2 YYDKDF (reference sequence). Using reference TRBV15 and TRBJ1-1 for the parts outside the CDR3, the full variable domain is DAMVIQNPRYQVTQFGKPVTLSCSQTLNHNVMYWYQQKSSQAPKLLFHYYDKDFNNEADTPDNFQSRRPNTSFCFLDIRSPGLGDTAMYLCATSRDRNANTEAFFGQGTRLTVV.

The chain couples TRBV7-2 to TRBJ2-3, with D possibly matching TRBD1 (5 bases). Trimming left V 3 bases short and J 0 bases short, with 13 bases between. The CDR3 is made up of 16 amino acids. CDR1 SGHTA and CDR2 FQGNSA come from the germline V gene. The CDR3 here is CASSFLGQSSTDTQYF. CDR3 coding DNA: TGTGCCAGCAGCTTCCTCGGACAATCTAGCACAGATACGCAGTATTTT.

V and J are TRBV19 and TRBJ1-4, with TRBD1 identical over 7 bases. The V gene end was trimmed by 5 bases and the J gene end by 7 bases; junction bases not matched to a gene: 7. This CDR3 spans 14 amino acids. Germline V gene lookup returns CDR1 LNHDA and CDR2 SQIVND (reference sequence). CDR3 DNA: TGTGCCAGTAGTTCCAGGGGGGGACTTGAAAAACTGTTTTTT. Protein sequence: CASSSRGGLEKLFF.

The rearrangement joins TRBV6-5 to TRBJ2-3; unclear D gene. Trimming removed 4 bases from V and 0 bases from J, with 8 bases in between. Germline CDR1 is MNHEY and CDR2 is SVGAGI. This CDR3 comprises 14 residues. The CDR3 nucleotides read TGTGCCAGCAGTTCTGGATCTAGCACAGATACGCAGTATTTT. Its translation is CASSSGSSTDTQYF.

The chain combines TRBV5-5 with TRBJ2-7; 7 bases match TRBD1. CDR1 is SGHKS, CDR2 YYEKEE, per germline (reference sequence). The length of the CDR3 is 13 residues. Trimming cost V 4 bases and J 4 bases; bases outside gene matches: 5. In DNA, the CDR3 is TGTGCCAGCAGCCTAGGACAGGAGTACGAGCAGTACTTC. Protein: CASSLGQEYEQYF.

The chain combines TRBV7-2 with TRBJ1-3; D might be TRBD1 (6 bases). Trimming shortened V by 2 bases and J by 8 bases, and 13 bases separated the two germline ends. This CDR3 is built from 14 residues. CDR1 is SGHTA, CDR2 FQGNSA, per germline. CDR3 loop: CASSLYREGDTIYF. CDR3 nucleotide sequence: TGTGCCAGCAGCTTATACAGGGAGGGAGACACCATATATTTT.

The chain has TRBV19 and TRBJ2-2, with TRBD2 identical over 8 bases. Per germline, CDR1 LNHDA and CDR2 SQIVND (reference sequence). V was clipped by 4 bases and J by 1 base; unmatched bases: 2. The CDR3 extends over 15 amino acids. The CDR3 DNA is TGTGCCAGTAGTACGGCGGGAGGGAACACCGGGGAGCTGTTTTTT. Translated: CASSTAGGNTGELFF.

The V and J genes are TRBV18 and TRBJ1-1, with a tentative D call TRBD1 (5 bases). The germline V gene encodes CDR1 KGHSH and CDR2 LQKENI. Trimming cost V 3 bases and J 5 bases, with 13 bases left between them. CDR3 length equals 14 residues. DNA for the CDR3: TGTGCCAGCTCACCCCCGAGACAGTCGACTGAAGCTTTCTTT. Translating it yields CASSPPRQSTEAFF. The variable domain in full, completed from reference TRBV18 and TRBJ1-1, reads NAGVMQNPRHLVRRRGQEARLRCSPMKGHSHVYWYRQLPEEGLKFMVYLQKENIIDESGMPKERFSAEFPKEGPSILRIQQVVRGDSAAYFCASSPPRQSTEAFFGQGTRLTVV.

The rearrangement uses TRBV6-6 and TRBJ1-5, with 7 nucleotides matching TRBD1. This CDR3 is built from 16 residues. The germline V gene encodes CDR1 MNHNY and CDR2 SVGAGI (reference sequence). V was pared by 2 bases and J by 2 bases, with 6 bases of the junction left unmatched. The CDR3 DNA sequence: TGTGCCAGCAGTTACGTTGTGCAGGGGGGCAATCAGCCCCAGCATTTT. This translates into CASSYVVQGGNQPQHF.

V is TRBV6-6 and J is TRBJ2-3; 7 nucleotides agree with TRBD1. J lost 0 bases, V lost 6 bases, and 6 bases had no gene match. The germline CDR1 and CDR2 sequences are MNHNY and SVGAGI (reference sequence). The CDR3 covers 15 residues. The DNA of the CDR3 is TGTGCCAGCAGGCCCGGGACAGCTAGCACAGATACGCAGTATTTT. Translation: CASRPGTASTDTQYF.